This is a list of T cell receptor beta chains from one sample in a study of OX40 agonist ivuxolimab in advanced cancers. Data came from immunoSEQ multiplex PCR; TCRdb stores just in-frame clones and leaves some out. The profile covers about 140,000 clones, with 90% appearing a single time and about 1% taken by the ten largest. The source material was CD4+ or CD8+ T cells sorted from blood, sampled in a trial of the OX40 agonist ivuxolimab. The receptors originated from an adult with an advanced solid tumor such as melanoma, head and neck, liver or kidney cancer. The CDR3 runs from the conserved cysteine through the conserved F or W. D genes are given only for firm matches. Clone size appears in some rows only: once, few, many, or a class for an expanded clone.

v_call,clone_size,d_call,j_call,cdr3_nt,cdr3_aa
TRBV4-2,NA,TRBD2,TRBJ2-2,TGTGCCAGCAGCCAAGAGACTAGCGGGAGAAGAGCCGGGGAGCTGTTTTTT,CASSQETSGRRAGELFF
TRBV6-6,NA,NA,TRBJ1-1,TGTGCCAGCAGTTTGGGCACTGAAGCTTTCTTT,CASSLGTEAFF
TRBV18,NA,NA,TRBJ1-1,TGTGCCAGCTCACTACATCAAGACACTGAAGCTTTCTTT,CASSLHQDTEAFF
TRBV5-4,NA,TRBD1,TRBJ2-7,TGTGCCAGCAGCCCGACTCCCGACAGGGGGCCGGACGAGCAGTACTTC,CASSPTPDRGPDEQYF
TRBV29-1,NA,NA,TRBJ1-5,TGCAGCGTTCTAACCGGGACAAAAAATCAGCCCCAGCATTTT,CSVLTGTKNQPQHF
TRBV19,NA,NA,TRBJ2-1,TGTGCCAGTGCGTCCTACAATGAGCAGTTCTTC,CASASYNEQFF
TRBV21-1,NA,NA,TRBJ2-5,TGTGCCAGCAGCAAAGACGGCAGGCACGTTTCTCAAGAGACCCAGTACTTC,CASSKDGRHVSQETQYF
TRBV28,NA,TRBD1,TRBJ1-5,TGTGCCAGCAGTCTCCGGCGGGGGGGACAGGGACCTTATAGCAATCAGCCCCAGCATTTT,CASSLRRGGQGPYSNQPQHF
TRBV5-1,once,NA,TRBJ2-3,TGCGCCAGCAGCTTGGCTGATTCGACAGATACGCAGTATTTT,CASSLADSTDTQYF
TRBV11-1,NA,NA,TRBJ2-5,TGTGCCAGCAGCTTGCCCCAGTCCTCCGAGACCCAGTACTTC,CASSLPQSSETQYF
TRBV4-2,NA,TRBD2,TRBJ2-2,TGTGCCAGCAGCCAACGGGAGGGCGTTTCCGGGGAGCTGTTTTTT,CASSQREGVSGELFF
TRBV7-6,NA,NA,TRBJ1-1,TGTGCCAGCAGCTCTCAAGAAGGAAAGAACACTGAAGCTTTCTTT,CASSSQEGKNTEAFF
TRBV5-1,NA,TRBD1,TRBJ2-1,TGCGCCAGCAGCTTGGTTGGACAGGGGGCGAATGAGCAGTTCTTC,CASSLVGQGANEQFF
TRBV6-1,NA,TRBD1,TRBJ1-1,TGTGCCAGCAGTGACCTACAGGGGGCGGACACTGAAGCTTTCTTT,CASSDLQGADTEAFF
TRBV9,NA,NA,TRBJ1-3,TGTGCCAGCAGCGTAGACGCTCTGGTGTTGGGAAACACCATATATTTT,CASSVDALVLGNTIYF
TRBV19,once,TRBD1,TRBJ2-7,TGTGCCAGTAGGTCCGGGACAGGGAGCTCCTACGAGCAGTACTTC,CASRSGTGSSYEQYF
TRBV29-1,once,NA,TRBJ1-2,TGCAGCGTTGGGTTCACAGGGAGTAACTATGGCTACACCTTC,CSVGFTGSNYGYTF
TRBV7-9,NA,NA,TRBJ1-3,TGTGCCAGCAGCTTACGAATCCGAATGGATAGGTCTGGAAACACCATATATTTT,CASSLRIRMDRSGNTIYF
TRBV28,NA,NA,TRBJ2-1,TGTGCCACCAGGGGAACTTTCAGCTCCTACAATGAGCAGTTCTTC,CATRGTFSSYNEQFF
TRBV10-1,once,NA,TRBJ1-1,TGCGCCAGCAGTATTACAGCGAACACTGAAGCTTTCTTT,CASSITANTEAFF
TRBV5-1,NA,TRBD2,TRBJ2-7,TGCGCCAGCACTTCCGATCTAGCGGGAGACGCCTACGAGCAGTACTTC,CASTSDLAGDAYEQYF
TRBV18,NA,NA,TRBJ2-2,TGTGCCAGCTCATGGGCGGGACTTACGAACACCGGGGAGCTGTTTTTT,CASSWAGLTNTGELFF
TRBV5-1,NA,TRBD1,TRBJ2-2,TGCGCCAGCAGTACAGGGGGCGCGAACACCGGGGAGCTGTTTTTT,CASSTGGANTGELFF
TRBV5-1,NA,TRBD2,TRBJ2-1,TGCGCCAGCAGCTCGGGGGGTTACAATGAGCAGTTCTTC,CASSSGGYNEQFF
TRBV27,NA,NA,TRBJ2-1,TGTGCCAGCAGTCGTTATGGGACGGAGAGCTCCTACAATGAGCAGTTCTTC,CASSRYGTESSYNEQFF
TRBV7-2,NA,TRBD2,TRBJ2-7,TGTGCCAGCAGCTCCGCGACTAGCGGGAGTAGGCTCGAGCAGTACTTC,CASSSATSGSRLEQYF
TRBV9,once,NA,TRBJ1-5,TGTGCCAGCAGCGGACAGGATAATCAGCCCCAGCATTTT,CASSGQDNQPQHF
TRBV6-4,few,TRBD2,TRBJ2-1,TGTGCCAGCAGAAGGGAAGCGGGAGTGCCAAGTGAGCAGTTCTTC,CASRREAGVPSEQFF
TRBV10-1,NA,NA,TRBJ2-5,TGCGCCAGCAGTGAGTCAAGTACGGGGAAACAGTACTTC,CASSESSTGKQYF
TRBV9,NA,TRBD1,TRBJ1-1,TGTGCCAGCAGCGCTCAGACAGGGACTGAAGCTTTCTTT,CASSAQTGTEAFF
TRBV6-5,NA,NA,TRBJ1-5,TGTGCCAGCAGTTACGGCTGGGGGGTTGAGCCCCAGCATTTT,CASSYGWGVEPQHF
TRBV5-1,once,NA,TRBJ2-1,TGCGCCAGCAGCTCGGACGGACCCTACAATGAGCAGTTCTTC,CASSSDGPYNEQFF
TRBV19,NA,TRBD2,TRBJ2-6,TGTGCCAGTAGTACTAGCGGGGGCTCTGGGGCCAACGTCCTGACTTTC,CASSTSGGSGANVLTF
TRBV5-8,NA,TRBD1,TRBJ2-2,TGTGCCAGCAGTACCCTTGGGACAGGGGTCACCGGGGAGCTGTTTTTT,CASSTLGTGVTGELFF
TRBV28,NA,NA,TRBJ1-2,TGTGCCAGCAGTTTATCAGGGTGGGGCTACACCTTC,CASSLSGWGYTF
TRBV5-4,NA,TRBD2,TRBJ2-5,TGTGCCAGCAGAAGAGCGGGAGCAGAGACCCAGTACTTC,CASRRAGAETQYF
TRBV14,NA,NA,TRBJ1-2,TGTGCCAGCAGCCTGAACAGGGTCGGCTATGGCTACACCTTC,CASSLNRVGYGYTF